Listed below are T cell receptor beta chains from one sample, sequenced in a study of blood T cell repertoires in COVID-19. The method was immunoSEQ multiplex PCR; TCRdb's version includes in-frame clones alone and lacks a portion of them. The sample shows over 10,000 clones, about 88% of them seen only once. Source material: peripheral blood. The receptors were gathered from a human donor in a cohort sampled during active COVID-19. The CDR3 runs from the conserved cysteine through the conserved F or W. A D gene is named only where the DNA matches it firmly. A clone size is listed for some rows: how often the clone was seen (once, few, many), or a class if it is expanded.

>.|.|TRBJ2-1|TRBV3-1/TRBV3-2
CASSQAGLAGLNEQFF
TGTGCCAGCAGCCAAGCTGGGTTGGCGGGCCTCAATGAGCAGTTCTTC
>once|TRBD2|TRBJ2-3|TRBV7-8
CASSFVLAATDTQYF
TGTGCCAGCAGCTTCGTACTAGCGGCGACAGATACGCAGTATTTT
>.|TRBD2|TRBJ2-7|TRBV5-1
CASSLGGLAGGSYEQYF
TGCGCCAGCAGCTTGGGTGGACTAGCGGGGGGTTCCTACGAGCAGTACTTC
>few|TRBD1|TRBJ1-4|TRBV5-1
CASSEGTGDATNEKLFF
TGCGCCAGCAGCGAAGGGACAGGGGATGCAACTAATGAAAAACTGTTTTTT
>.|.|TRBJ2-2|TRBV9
CASSLTGQPNTGELFF
TGTGCCAGCAGCCTCACGGGTCAACCGAACACCGGGGAGCTGTTTTTT
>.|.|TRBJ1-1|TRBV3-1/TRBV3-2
CASGSGGGTEAFF
TGTGCCAGCGGTTCCGGAGGAGGGACTGAAGCTTTCTTT
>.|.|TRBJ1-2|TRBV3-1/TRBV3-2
CASSQANLLTGYTF
TGTGCCAGCAGCCAGGCCAACCTCCTTACAGGCTACACCTTC
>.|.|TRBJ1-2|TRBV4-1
CASSPGQFNYGYTF
TGCGCCAGCAGCCCTGGACAGTTCAACTATGGCTACACCTTC
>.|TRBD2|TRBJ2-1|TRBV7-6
CASSLTSGSPDEQFF
TGTGCCAGCAGCCTGACTAGCGGGAGCCCGGATGAGCAGTTCTTC
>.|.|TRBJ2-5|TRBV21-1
CASSKRRDRVETQYF
TGTGCCAGCAGCAAACGCCGGGACAGGGTTGAGACCCAGTACTTC
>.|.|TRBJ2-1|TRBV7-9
CASSLRYNEQFF
TGTGCCAGCAGCCTACGTTACAATGAGCAGTTCTTC
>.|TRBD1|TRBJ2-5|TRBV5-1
CASSGDRGEETQYF
TGCGCCAGCAGCGGTGACAGGGGGGAAGAGACCCAGTACTTC
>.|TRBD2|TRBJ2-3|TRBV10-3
CAISAAGLAGGSATDTQYF
TGTGCCATCAGTGCGGCGGGCCTAGCGGGGGGGTCTGCCACAGATACGCAGTATTTT
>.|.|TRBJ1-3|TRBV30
CAWSVAGVVLPADTIYF
TGTGCCTGGAGTGTAGCCGGAGTGGTCCTACCGGCGGACACCATATATTTT
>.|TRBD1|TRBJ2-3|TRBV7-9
CASSPRTGSTDTQYF
TGTGCCAGCAGCCCCCGGACAGGTAGCACAGATACGCAGTATTTT
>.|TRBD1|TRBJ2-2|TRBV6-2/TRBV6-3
CASSSSGQGRSGELFF
TGTGCCAGCAGCTCTTCGGGACAGGGTCGGAGCGGGGAGCTGTTTTTT
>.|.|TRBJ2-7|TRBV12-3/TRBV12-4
CASSTGISEQYF
TGTGCCAGCAGTACGGGGATTTCCGAGCAGTACTTC
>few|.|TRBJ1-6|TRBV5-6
CASSSTGITYNSPLHF
TGTGCCAGCAGCTCAACAGGGATCACCTATAATTCACCCCTCCACTTT
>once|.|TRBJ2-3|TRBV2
CASSGNWEILGTDTQYF
TGTGCCAGCAGTGGGAACTGGGAGATCCTAGGCACAGATACGCAGTATTTT
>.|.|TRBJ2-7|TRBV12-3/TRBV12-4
CASSQGGEQYF
TGTGCCAGCAGTCAGGGCGGAGAGCAGTACTTC
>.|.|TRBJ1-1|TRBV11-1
CASSLASAILNTEAFF
TGTGCCAGCAGCTTAGCGAGCGCTATATTGAACACTGAAGCTTTCTTT
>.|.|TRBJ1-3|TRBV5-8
CASSLRGSSGNTIYF
TGTGCCAGCAGCTTGAGAGGGAGCTCTGGAAACACCATATATTTT
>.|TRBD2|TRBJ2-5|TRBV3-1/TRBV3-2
CASRQASGGGETQYF
TGTGCCAGCAGGCAGGCTAGCGGGGGGGGAGAGACCCAGTACTTC